This T cell receptor beta chain derives from a study of blood T cell repertoires in COVID-19. In germline, CDR1 is SQVTM, CDR2 ANQGSEA. The ends lost 3 bases at V and 7 bases at J; junction bases unmatched: 13. CDR3 length: 18 residues. Per the authors' pipeline: Estimation of nucleated cell counts was performed using reference gene primer amplification. The repertoire was sequenced with immunoSEQ multiplex PCR; TCRdb's copy has only in-frame clones and lacks some. The V and J calls and clone size are taken from that table; D and trimming were inferred from the DNA. The data hold about 97,000 clones, with over 80% observed a single time.

This chain connects TRBV29-1 to TRBJ2-2; the match to TRBD2 covers 14 bases. The sequencing input was peripheral blood. This receptor was taken from a man between 45 and 60 years old with active COVID-19. The CDR3 DNA sequence: TGCAGCGTTGACATTAAGACTAGCGGGAGGGCCGAAGTCGGGGAGCTGTTTTTT. Translating gives CSVDIKTSGRAEVGELFF.